This is a list of T cell receptor beta chains from one sample in a study of blood T cell repertoires in COVID-19. The assay was immunoSEQ multiplex PCR, and TCRdb's table has in-frame clones only and misses some. The table shows about 300,000 clones, with around 88% occurring only once. Sequenced sample: peripheral blood. These receptors were taken from a young woman who had recovered from COVID-19. Both conserved end residues are part of each CDR3. The order of the fields is V gene, D gene, clone size, J gene, CDR3 protein, CDR3 DNA. A D gene is named only where the DNA matches it firmly. The size entry is marked missing in some rows and otherwise reads once, few, many or a size class.

v_call: TRBV7-3
d_call: NA
clone_size: NA
j_call: TRBJ2-3
cdr3_aa: CASSLGGTRDTQYF
cdr3_nt: TGTGCCAGCAGCTTAGGGGGGACCCGAGATACGCAGTATTTT

v_call: TRBV5-4
d_call: TRBD1
clone_size: NA
j_call: TRBJ1-3
cdr3_aa: CASSEGTGTGNTIYF
cdr3_nt: TGTGCCAGCAGCGAGGGGACAGGGACTGGAAACACCATATATTTT

v_call: TRBV2
d_call: TRBD2
clone_size: NA
j_call: TRBJ2-3
cdr3_aa: CAGGGPSLTDTQYF
cdr3_nt: TGTGCCGGCGGGGGGCCCTCCCTCACAGATACGCAGTATTTT

v_call: TRBV5-1
d_call: TRBD1
clone_size: NA
j_call: TRBJ1-4
cdr3_aa: CASSLETGQRNEKLFF
cdr3_nt: TGCGCCAGCAGCCTAGAAACGGGACAGCGTAATGAAAAACTGTTTTTT

v_call: TRBV14
d_call: NA
clone_size: once
j_call: TRBJ1-4
cdr3_aa: CASSRATNEKLFF
cdr3_nt: TGTGCCAGCAGCCGAGCAACTAATGAAAAACTGTTTTTT

v_call: TRBV2
d_call: NA
clone_size: NA
j_call: TRBJ1-6
cdr3_aa: CASIQDDTPLHF
cdr3_nt: TGTGCCAGCATACAGGATGATACACCCCTCCACTTT

v_call: TRBV4-3
d_call: TRBD1
clone_size: NA
j_call: TRBJ1-2
cdr3_aa: CASSPRTGSEYGYTF
cdr3_nt: TGCGCCAGCAGCCCCAGGACAGGATCCGAGTATGGCTACACCTTC

v_call: TRBV10-2
d_call: TRBD1
clone_size: NA
j_call: TRBJ2-5
cdr3_aa: CASSESIPGQGRETQYF
cdr3_nt: TGCGCCAGCAGTGAGTCAATACCGGGACAGGGGAGAGAGACCCAGTACTTC

v_call: TRBV6-5
d_call: NA
clone_size: NA
j_call: TRBJ1-6
cdr3_aa: CASWGRDNSPLHF
cdr3_nt: TGTGCCAGCTGGGGCAGGGATAATTCACCCCTCCACTTT

v_call: TRBV6-2/TRBV6-3
d_call: NA
clone_size: NA
j_call: TRBJ1-2
cdr3_aa: CASSYLSGGIDGYTF
cdr3_nt: TGTGCCAGCAGTTACTTGAGCGGGGGAATTGATGGCTACACCTTC

v_call: TRBV19
d_call: NA
clone_size: NA
j_call: TRBJ1-2
cdr3_aa: CASRETNYGYTF
cdr3_nt: TGTGCCAGCCGGGAGACTAACTATGGCTACACCTTC

v_call: TRBV7-2
d_call: TRBD1
clone_size: NA
j_call: TRBJ2-7
cdr3_aa: CASGPRQGSYEQYF
cdr3_nt: TGTGCCAGTGGACCGAGACAGGGGTCCTACGAGCAGTACTTC

v_call: TRBV3-1/TRBV3-2
d_call: TRBD1
clone_size: NA
j_call: TRBJ1-1
cdr3_aa: CASSQGLGRKGAQTEAFF
cdr3_nt: TGTGCCAGCAGCCAAGGCCTGGGAAGGAAGGGGGCGCAGACTGAAGCTTTCTTT

v_call: TRBV7-9
d_call: TRBD1
clone_size: NA
j_call: TRBJ1-6
cdr3_aa: CASSQGQIYNSPLHF
cdr3_nt: TGTGCCAGCAGCCAGGGACAGATTTATAATTCACCCCTCCACTTT

v_call: TRBV19
d_call: NA
clone_size: NA
j_call: TRBJ2-1
cdr3_aa: CASSIEARNTYNEQFF
cdr3_nt: TGTGCCAGTAGTATAGAGGCCCGAAACACCTACAATGAGCAGTTCTTC

v_call: TRBV5-6
d_call: TRBD2
clone_size: NA
j_call: TRBJ2-1
cdr3_aa: CASSPGGPTGLAYNEQFF
cdr3_nt: TGTGCCAGCAGCCCCGGGGGGCCAACGGGACTAGCTTACAATGAGCAGTTCTTC

v_call: TRBV9
d_call: NA
clone_size: NA
j_call: TRBJ1-1
cdr3_aa: CASSLRWPGAFF
cdr3_nt: TGTGCCAGCAGCCTCCGTTGGCCGGGGGCTTTCTTT

v_call: TRBV5-1
d_call: NA
clone_size: NA
j_call: TRBJ1-1
cdr3_aa: CASSLAEGGNTEAFF
cdr3_nt: TGCGCCAGCAGCTTGGCCGAGGGCGGGAACACTGAAGCTTTCTTT

v_call: TRBV2
d_call: NA
clone_size: NA
j_call: TRBJ2-7
cdr3_aa: CASSEALGAETFDYEQYF
cdr3_nt: TGTGCCAGCAGTGAAGCGCTTGGAGCGGAGACTTTCGACTACGAGCAGTACTTC

v_call: TRBV28
d_call: TRBD1
clone_size: NA
j_call: TRBJ2-4
cdr3_aa: CASSSTGTAKNIQYF
cdr3_nt: TGTGCCAGCAGCTCTACCGGGACAGCTAAAAACATTCAGTACTTC

v_call: TRBV5-4
d_call: NA
clone_size: NA
j_call: TRBJ1-2
cdr3_aa: CASSLVGSRHGYTF
cdr3_nt: TGTGCCAGCAGCTTGGTAGGTTCTAGACATGGCTACACCTTC

v_call: TRBV4-1
d_call: TRBD1
clone_size: NA
j_call: TRBJ1-4
cdr3_aa: CASRLEQGDEKLFF
cdr3_nt: TGCGCCAGCAGACTCGAACAGGGGGATGAAAAACTGTTTTTT

v_call: TRBV7-6
d_call: TRBD2
clone_size: NA
j_call: TRBJ2-1
cdr3_aa: CASSPAAHSGGANEQFF
cdr3_nt: TGTGCCAGCAGCCCGGCGGCTCATAGCGGGGGGGCCAATGAGCAGTTCTTC

v_call: TRBV2
d_call: NA
clone_size: NA
j_call: TRBJ2-7
cdr3_aa: CASIPNSSGFYEQYF
cdr3_nt: TGTGCCAGCATCCCAAACAGCTCGGGGTTCTACGAGCAGTACTTC

v_call: TRBV6-5
d_call: NA
clone_size: NA
j_call: TRBJ1-5
cdr3_aa: CASSPGHSNQPQHF
cdr3_nt: TGTGCCAGCAGTCCGGGACATAGCAATCAGCCCCAGCATTTT

v_call: TRBV28
d_call: NA
clone_size: NA
j_call: TRBJ1-1
cdr3_aa: CASSLWGRNTEAFF
cdr3_nt: TGTGCCAGCAGTTTATGGGGCAGGAACACTGAAGCTTTCTTT

v_call: TRBV12-3/TRBV12-4
d_call: NA
clone_size: NA
j_call: TRBJ2-6
cdr3_aa: CASSSPGANVLTF
cdr3_nt: TGTGCCAGCAGCTCCCCCGGGGCCAACGTCCTGACTTTC

v_call: TRBV19
d_call: NA
clone_size: NA
j_call: TRBJ1-4
cdr3_aa: CASSLRASEKLFF
cdr3_nt: TGTGCCAGTAGTTTGAGAGCATCGGAAAAACTGTTTTTT

v_call: TRBV15
d_call: NA
clone_size: NA
j_call: TRBJ1-5
cdr3_aa: CATSRDRGAGNQPQHF
cdr3_nt: TGTGCCACCAGCAGAGATCGGGGAGCGGGCAATCAGCCCCAGCATTTT

v_call: TRBV6-2/TRBV6-3
d_call: TRBD1
clone_size: NA
j_call: TRBJ2-3
cdr3_aa: CASNYWGQGSDTQYF
cdr3_nt: TGTGCCAGCAATTACTGGGGACAGGGATCAGATACGCAGTATTTT

v_call: TRBV2
d_call: NA
clone_size: NA
j_call: TRBJ2-1
cdr3_aa: CASSEAPGNEQFF
cdr3_nt: TGTGCCAGCAGTGAAGCCCCAGGGAATGAGCAGTTCTTC

v_call: TRBV6-5
d_call: TRBD1
clone_size: NA
j_call: TRBJ1-2
cdr3_aa: CASRQGDYGYTF
cdr3_nt: TGTGCCAGCCGGCAGGGGGACTATGGCTACACCTTC

v_call: TRBV27
d_call: TRBD1
clone_size: NA
j_call: TRBJ2-1
cdr3_aa: CASTTGTGTNNEQFF
cdr3_nt: TGTGCCAGCACGACCGGGACAGGGACCAACAATGAGCAGTTCTTC

v_call: TRBV15
d_call: NA
clone_size: NA
j_call: TRBJ1-1
cdr3_aa: CATSRAQGRTEAFF
cdr3_nt: TGTGCCACCAGCAGGGCCCAGGGGCGAACTGAAGCTTTCTTT

v_call: TRBV4-3
d_call: NA
clone_size: NA
j_call: TRBJ1-6
cdr3_aa: CASSQGTKELLHF
cdr3_nt: TGCGCCAGCAGCCAGGGTACTAAGGAACTACTCCACTTT

v_call: TRBV28
d_call: TRBD1
clone_size: NA
j_call: TRBJ1-2
cdr3_aa: CASSTGTGFNYGYTF
cdr3_nt: TGTGCCAGCAGTACCGGGACAGGGTTTAACTATGGCTACACCTTC

v_call: TRBV6-2/TRBV6-3
d_call: NA
clone_size: NA
j_call: TRBJ1-5
cdr3_aa: CASSYEVRWDQPQHF
cdr3_nt: TGTGCCAGCAGTTACGAGGTGAGATGGGATCAGCCCCAGCATTTT

v_call: TRBV7-8
d_call: NA
clone_size: NA
j_call: TRBJ2-1
cdr3_aa: CASSRDGAKGNEQFF
cdr3_nt: TGTGCCAGCAGCCGAGATGGGGCCAAAGGGAATGAGCAGTTCTTC

v_call: TRBV28
d_call: NA
clone_size: NA
j_call: TRBJ2-5
cdr3_aa: CASSLQQETQYF
cdr3_nt: TGTGCCAGCAGTTTACAGCAAGAGACCCAGTACTTC

v_call: TRBV12-3/TRBV12-4
d_call: NA
clone_size: NA
j_call: TRBJ1-1
cdr3_aa: CASSFVLGEAFF
cdr3_nt: TGTGCCAGCAGTTTTGTTTTGGGCGAAGCTTTCTTT

v_call: TRBV9
d_call: NA
clone_size: NA
j_call: TRBJ2-5
cdr3_aa: CASSVDPSGQETQYF
cdr3_nt: TGTGCCAGCAGCGTAGATCCGAGCGGTCAAGAGACCCAGTACTTC

v_call: TRBV5-1
d_call: TRBD1
clone_size: NA
j_call: TRBJ2-7
cdr3_aa: CASSPGTGGFEQYF
cdr3_nt: TGCGCCAGCAGCCCCGGGACAGGGGGCTTCGAGCAGTACTTC

v_call: TRBV3-1/TRBV3-2
d_call: NA
clone_size: NA
j_call: TRBJ2-5
cdr3_aa: CASSLNREGPQYF
cdr3_nt: TGTGCCAGCAGCCTGAACAGGGAAGGCCCCCAGTACTTC

v_call: TRBV11-3
d_call: TRBD1
clone_size: NA
j_call: TRBJ1-1
cdr3_aa: CASSLGLDREGGTEAFF
cdr3_nt: TGTGCCAGCAGCTTAGGCCTCGACAGGGAAGGGGGCACTGAAGCTTTCTTT

v_call: TRBV5-1
d_call: NA
clone_size: NA
j_call: TRBJ1-5
cdr3_aa: CASSLAGDQPQHF
cdr3_nt: TGCGCCAGCAGCTTGGCAGGGGATCAGCCCCAGCATTTT

v_call: TRBV5-1
d_call: NA
clone_size: once
j_call: TRBJ1-1
cdr3_aa: CASSSRSGRVATEAFF
cdr3_nt: TGCGCCAGCAGCTCTCGATCCGGGAGGGTTGCCACTGAAGCTTTCTTT

v_call: TRBV6-5
d_call: TRBD1
clone_size: NA
j_call: TRBJ2-7
cdr3_aa: CASRIPGQGFYEQYF
cdr3_nt: TGTGCCAGCAGGATCCCGGGACAGGGGTTCTACGAGCAGTACTTC